The entry below describes one T cell receptor beta chain. The PCR used 60 Vbeta and 13 Jbeta primers. Method: immunoSEQ multiplex PCR; TCRdb's copy keeps in-frame clones and lacks some. Of 150,000 to 200,000 clones in the sample, roughly 78% were seen once. These data belong to a study of cytomegalovirus exposure and HLA in healthy donors. Study as a whole: Among roughly 190 million T cells, an earlier analysis found around 100 million unique TCR beta sequences. An early release of data contained some 80 million unique TCRs, which came from HLA-typed donors.

Per germline, CDR1 SGHDN and CDR2 FVKESK. V gave up 1 base and J gave up 5 bases; unmatched junction bases: 5. The CDR3 covers 15 residues. The sequenced material came from PBMCs. The source is a man in his forties or fifties in good health and CMV-seronegative. The rearrangement uses TRBV14 and TRBJ2-3; TRBD2 matches at 8 bases. CDR3 in amino acids: CASSQVGLAGDTQYF. The CDR3 region has the DNA TGTGCCAGCAGCCAAGTCGGGCTAGCGGGAGATACGCAGTATTTT.